This T cell receptor (beta chain) appears in the sequencing data of a study of OX40 agonist ivuxolimab in advanced cancers. The CDR3 sequence is 15 residues long. Germline-derived CDR1 and CDR2 are MGHRA and YSYEKL. V trimming: 3 bases; J trimming: 4 bases; junction bases outside the gene matches: 4. This clone was detected only a few times. Libraries were prepared by immunoSEQ multiplex PCR; TCRdb keeps only in-frame clonotypes and omits some of them. The table shows over 70,000 clones, with about 83% occurring only once. Blood sampling was done at baseline, cycle 4 day 1, and cycle 7 day 1. This clonotype was obtained from an adult with an advanced solid tumor such as melanoma, head and neck, liver or kidney cancer. This rearrangement joins TRBV4-1 to TRBJ1-1; 11 nucleotides align to TRBD1. Source: CD4+ or CD8+ T cells sorted from blood, taken in a trial of the OX40 agonist ivuxolimab. The CDR3 sequence: CASSQDRGLATEAFF. The CDR3 region has the DNA TGCGCCAGCAGCCAGGACAGGGGGCTTGCCACTGAAGCTTTCTTT.